Reported below is one T cell receptor beta chain. Sequenced by immunoSEQ multiplex PCR; TCRdb stores in-frame clones only, minus some. There are under 250,000 clones in the sample; roughly 88% occur only once, and approximately 3.4% lies in the top ten. This sample stems from a study of blood T cell repertoires in COVID-19. The clonotype was recovered from a woman between 40 and 55 years old who had been exposed to COVID-19. Sequencing was done on a sample of PBMCs or T cells enriched from blood (not recorded which).

The CDR3 DNA reads TGCGCCAGCAGCTTGGCACGGGACAGCCTAACTGGCACTGAAGCTTTCTTT. It yields the protein CASSLARDSLTGTEAFF. The genes are TRBV5-1 and TRBJ1-1; 7 bases line up with TRBD1. Per germline, CDR1 SGHRS and CDR2 YFSETQ. The length of the CDR3 is 17 residues. J gave up 4 bases and V 0 bases, and 12 bases lay outside the gene matches.